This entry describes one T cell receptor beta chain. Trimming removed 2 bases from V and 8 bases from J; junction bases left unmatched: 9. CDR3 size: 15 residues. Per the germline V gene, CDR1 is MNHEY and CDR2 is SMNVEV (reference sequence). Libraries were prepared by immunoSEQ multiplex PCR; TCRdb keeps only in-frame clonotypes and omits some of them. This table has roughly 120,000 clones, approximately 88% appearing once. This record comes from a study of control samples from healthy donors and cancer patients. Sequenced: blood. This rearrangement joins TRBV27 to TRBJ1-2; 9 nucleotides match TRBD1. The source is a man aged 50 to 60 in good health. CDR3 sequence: CASSLGGTGYGGYTF. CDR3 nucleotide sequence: TGTGCCAGCAGTTTAGGGGGGACAGGGTATGGCGGCTACACCTTC.